The clone carrying this T cell receptor (beta chain) was seen a handful of times. This specimen comes from a study of beta chain features in type 1 diabetes. Expressed TCRB transcripts were sequenced, since all the RNA that had been isolated was reverse transcribed. Sequenced by immunoSEQ multiplex PCR; TCRdb stores in-frame clones only, minus some. The sample records 300,000 to 350,000 clones, around 19% being singletons. Trimming cost V 6 bases and J 5 bases; bases outside gene matches: 3. The length of the CDR3 is 13 residues. In germline, CDR1 is SGHDN, CDR2 FVKESK. The V call is TRBV14, the J call TRBJ2-1; 8 bases fit TRBD1. Sequencing was done on a sample of naive CD4+ T cells from blood. This sequence originates from a woman aged 18-35 years in good health. CDR3 amino acids: CASRQDRDNEQFF. The DNA for the CDR3 is TGTGCCAGCAGGCAGGACAGGGACAATGAGCAGTTCTTC. Full variable domain (missing parts from reference TRBV14 and TRBJ2-1): EAGVTQFPSHSVIEKGQTVTLRCDPISGHDNLYWYRRVMGKEIKFLLHFVKESKQDESGMPNNRFLAERTGGTYSTLKVQPAELEDSGVYFCASRQDRDNEQFFGPGTRLTVL.